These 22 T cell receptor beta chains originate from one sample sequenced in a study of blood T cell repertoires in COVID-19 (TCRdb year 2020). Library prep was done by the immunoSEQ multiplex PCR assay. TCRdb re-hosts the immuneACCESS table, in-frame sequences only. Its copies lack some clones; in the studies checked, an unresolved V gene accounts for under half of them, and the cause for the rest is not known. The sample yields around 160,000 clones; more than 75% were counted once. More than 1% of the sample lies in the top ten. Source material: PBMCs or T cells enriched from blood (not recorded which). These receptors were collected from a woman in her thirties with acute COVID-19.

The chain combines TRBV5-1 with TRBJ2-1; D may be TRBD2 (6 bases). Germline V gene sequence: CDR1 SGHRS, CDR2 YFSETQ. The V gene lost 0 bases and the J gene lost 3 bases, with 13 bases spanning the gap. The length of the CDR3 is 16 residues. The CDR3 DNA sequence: TGCGCCAGCAGCTTGGACGCGCGGGGTCTCTACAATGAGCAGTTCTTC. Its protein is CASSLDARGLYNEQFF.

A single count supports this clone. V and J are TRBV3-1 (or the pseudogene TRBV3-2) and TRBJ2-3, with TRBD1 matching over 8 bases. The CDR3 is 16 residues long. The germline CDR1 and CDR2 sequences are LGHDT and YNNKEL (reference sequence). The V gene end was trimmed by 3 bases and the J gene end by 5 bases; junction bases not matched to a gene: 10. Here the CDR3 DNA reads TGTGCCAGCAGCCAGGGACAGGACTTTTTTGAAGATACGCAGTATTTT. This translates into CASSQGQDFFEDTQYF.

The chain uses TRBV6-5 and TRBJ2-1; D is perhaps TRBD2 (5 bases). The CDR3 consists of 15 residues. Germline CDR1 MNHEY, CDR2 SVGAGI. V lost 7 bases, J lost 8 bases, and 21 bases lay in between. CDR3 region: CASTTEGLVFDEQFF. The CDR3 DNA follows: TGTGCCAGCACTACCGAGGGTTTAGTGTTCGATGAGCAGTTCTTC.

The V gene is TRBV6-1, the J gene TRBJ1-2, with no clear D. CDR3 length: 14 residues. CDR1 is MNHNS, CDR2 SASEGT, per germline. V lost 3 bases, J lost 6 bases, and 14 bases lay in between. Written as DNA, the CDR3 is TGTGCCAGCAGTGAGCCCTTCGGTTTCGATGGCTACACCTTC. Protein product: CASSEPFGFDGYTF.

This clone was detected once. CDR3 in DNA: TGTGCCAGCAGGGGACAGGGGGAAACTGAAGCTTTCTTT. Protein product: CASRGQGETEAFF. The chain links TRBV6-5 to TRBJ1-1; 11 bases map to TRBD1. Germline CDR1 reads MNHEY; CDR2 reads SVGAGI. This CDR3 is built from 13 residues. The junction had 2 bases not matched to a gene; V was cut back by 6 bases and J by 5 bases.

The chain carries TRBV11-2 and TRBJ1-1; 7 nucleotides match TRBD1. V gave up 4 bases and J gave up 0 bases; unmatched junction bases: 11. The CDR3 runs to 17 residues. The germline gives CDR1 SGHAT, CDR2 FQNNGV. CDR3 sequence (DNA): TGTGCCAGCAGCTCCAGGGGGAGTCAGGGCATGAACACTGAAGCTTTCTTT. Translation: CASSSRGSQGMNTEAFF.

This chain's CDR3 is CASSLKPSGGTDTQYF. In DNA form, the CDR3 reads TGTGCCAGCAGCTTAAAGCCTAGCGGGGGCACAGATACGCAGTATTTT. This sequence joins TRBV7-2 and TRBJ2-3; 9 positions match TRBD2. The CDR3 extends over 16 amino acids. The J segment lost 1 base and the V segment lost 2 bases, leaving 4 bases of the junction unmatched. CDR1 SGHTA and CDR2 FQGNSA come from the germline V gene.

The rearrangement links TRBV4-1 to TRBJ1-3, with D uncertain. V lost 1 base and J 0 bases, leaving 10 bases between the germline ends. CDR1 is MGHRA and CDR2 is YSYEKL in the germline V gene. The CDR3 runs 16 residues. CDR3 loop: CASSQVAGLSGNTIYF. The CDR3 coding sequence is TGCGCCAGCAGCCAAGTAGCAGGACTCTCTGGAAACACCATATATTTT.

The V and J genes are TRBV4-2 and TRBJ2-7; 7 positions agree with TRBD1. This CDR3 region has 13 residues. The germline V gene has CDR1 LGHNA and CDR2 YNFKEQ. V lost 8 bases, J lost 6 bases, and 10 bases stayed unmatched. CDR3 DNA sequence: TGTGCCAGCCAGGGGGACGCCCCTTTCGAGCAGTACTTC. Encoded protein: CASQGDAPFEQYF.

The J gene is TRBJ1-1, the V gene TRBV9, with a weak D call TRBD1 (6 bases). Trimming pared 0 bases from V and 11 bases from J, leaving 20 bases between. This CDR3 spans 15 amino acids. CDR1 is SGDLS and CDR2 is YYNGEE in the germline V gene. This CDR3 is CASSVVLTGRESAFF. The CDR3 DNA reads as TGTGCCAGCAGCGTAGTTCTCACAGGGAGGGAATCGGCTTTCTTT.

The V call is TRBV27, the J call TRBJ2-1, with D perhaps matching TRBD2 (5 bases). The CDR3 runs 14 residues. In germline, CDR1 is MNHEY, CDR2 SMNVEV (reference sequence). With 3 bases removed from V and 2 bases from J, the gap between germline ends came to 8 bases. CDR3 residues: CASSLRAPYNEQFF. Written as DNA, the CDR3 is TGTGCCAGCAGTTTGCGGGCCCCCTACAATGAGCAGTTCTTC.

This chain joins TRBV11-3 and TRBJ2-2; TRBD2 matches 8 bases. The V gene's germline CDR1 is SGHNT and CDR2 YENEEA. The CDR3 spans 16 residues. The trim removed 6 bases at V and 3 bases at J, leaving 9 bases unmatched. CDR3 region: CASRPGLADDTGELFF. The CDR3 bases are TGTGCCAGCAGACCTGGACTAGCTGATGACACCGGGGAGCTGTTTTTT.

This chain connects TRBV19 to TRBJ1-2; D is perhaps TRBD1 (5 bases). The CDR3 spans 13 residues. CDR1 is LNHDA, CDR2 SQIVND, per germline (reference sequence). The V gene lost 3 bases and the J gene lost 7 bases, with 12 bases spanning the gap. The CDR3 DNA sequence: TGTGCCAGTAGTATCGAGACCGGGGGTGGCTACACCTTC. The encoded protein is CASSIETGGGYTF.

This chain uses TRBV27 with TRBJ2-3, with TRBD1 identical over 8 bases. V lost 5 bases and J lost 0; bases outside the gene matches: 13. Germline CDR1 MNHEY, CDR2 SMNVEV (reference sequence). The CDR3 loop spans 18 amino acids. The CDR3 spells CASSLVQGAGSSTDTQYF. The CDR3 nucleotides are TGTGCCAGCAGTCTTGTTCAGGGGGCCGGTTCAAGCACAGATACGCAGTATTTT.

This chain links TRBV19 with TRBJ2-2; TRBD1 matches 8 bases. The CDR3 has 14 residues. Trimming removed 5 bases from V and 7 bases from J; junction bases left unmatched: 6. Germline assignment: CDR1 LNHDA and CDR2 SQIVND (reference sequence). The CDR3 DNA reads TGTGCCAGTAGTTATGGACAGGGCGTCGGGGAGCTGTTTTTT. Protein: CASSYGQGVGELFF. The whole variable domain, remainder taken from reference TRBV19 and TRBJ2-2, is DGGITQSPKYLFRKEGQNVTLSCEQNLNHDAMYWYRQDPGQGLRLIYYSQIVNDFQKGDIAEGYSVSREKKESFPLTVTSAQKNPTAFYLCASSYGQGVGELFFGEGSRLTVL.

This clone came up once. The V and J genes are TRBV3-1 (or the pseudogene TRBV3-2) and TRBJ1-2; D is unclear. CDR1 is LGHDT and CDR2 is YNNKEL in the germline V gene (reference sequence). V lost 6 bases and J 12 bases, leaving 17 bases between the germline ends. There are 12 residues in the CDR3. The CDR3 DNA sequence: TGTGCCAGCAGTCCAGCGGCGGGTCTGAACACCTTC. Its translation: CASSPAAGLNTF.

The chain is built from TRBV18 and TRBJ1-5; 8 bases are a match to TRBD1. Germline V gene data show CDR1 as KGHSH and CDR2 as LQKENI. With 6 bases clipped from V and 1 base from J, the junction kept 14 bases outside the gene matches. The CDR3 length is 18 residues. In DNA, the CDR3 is TGTGCCAGCTCCGAATTTTATCAGACAGGGGCGAGCAATCAGCCCCAGCATTTT. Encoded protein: CASSEFYQTGASNQPQHF.

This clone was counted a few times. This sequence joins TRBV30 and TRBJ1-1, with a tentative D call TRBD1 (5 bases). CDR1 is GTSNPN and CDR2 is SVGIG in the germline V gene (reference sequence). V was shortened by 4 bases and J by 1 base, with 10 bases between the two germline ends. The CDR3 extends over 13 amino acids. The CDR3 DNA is TGTGCCTGGATTCGACAGCAGAACACTGAAGCTTTCTTT. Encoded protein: CAWIRQQNTEAFF.

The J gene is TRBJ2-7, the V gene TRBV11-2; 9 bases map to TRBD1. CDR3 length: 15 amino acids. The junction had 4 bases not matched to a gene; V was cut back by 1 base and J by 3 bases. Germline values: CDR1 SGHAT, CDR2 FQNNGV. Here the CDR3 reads CASSLGPGQGYEQYF. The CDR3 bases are TGTGCCAGCAGCTTAGGTCCGGGACAGGGCTACGAGCAGTACTTC.

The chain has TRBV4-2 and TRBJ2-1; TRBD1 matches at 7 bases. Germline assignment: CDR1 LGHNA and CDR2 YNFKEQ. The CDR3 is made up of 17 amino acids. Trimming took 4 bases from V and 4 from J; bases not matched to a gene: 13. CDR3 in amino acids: CASSPLDETGSYNEQFF. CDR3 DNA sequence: TGTGCCAGCAGCCCCCTGGACGAGACAGGGTCATACAATGAGCAGTTCTTC.

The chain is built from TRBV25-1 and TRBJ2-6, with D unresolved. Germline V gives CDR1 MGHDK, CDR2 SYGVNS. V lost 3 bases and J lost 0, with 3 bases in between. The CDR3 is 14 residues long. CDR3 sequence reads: CASSDSSGANVLTF. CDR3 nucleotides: TGTGCCAGCAGTGACAGCTCTGGGGCCAACGTCCTGACTTTC.

The CDR3 DNA reads TGTGCCAGCAGCCCCCGGTGGGACAGGGAAGTATCCTACGAGCAGTACTTC. Translated, it gives CASSPRWDREVSYEQYF. The chain recombines TRBV3-1 (or the pseudogene TRBV3-2) with TRBJ2-7; 9 bases are a match to TRBD1. CDR1 and CDR2 (germline): LGHDT, YNNKEL (reference sequence). With 4 bases clipped from V and 1 base from J, the junction kept 11 bases outside the gene matches. CDR3 size: 17 residues.